The next 5 T cell receptor beta chains were all read from a single sample in a study of T cell clonality in common variable immunodeficiency. Repertoires were generated with immunoSEQ multiplex PCR, while TCRdb's copy carries only in-frame clones and drops some. The specimen has 35,000 to 50,000 clones, none found just once. Sequencing was performed on peripheral blood mononuclear cells. These receptors all come from a person aged 18 to 70 in good health.

This clone has at least ten counts. The read ends 3 residues before the CDR3 terminus; that terminus is restored from the germline J gene. This chain links TRBV24-1 with TRBJ2-1; the match to TRBD1 covers 9 bases. With 4 bases clipped from V and 4 bases from J, the junction kept 7 bases outside the gene matches. The CDR3 consists of 16 residues. The germline CDR1 and CDR2 sequences are KGHDR and SFDVKD. CDR3 region: CATSEDRGALYNEQFF. The part of the CDR3 DNA that was read is TGTGCCACCAGTGAGGACAGGGGTGCCCTATACAATGAG.

A word on this clone: From the germline J gene comes the end of the CDR3, since the read stops 3 residues before it. The chain links TRBV11-2 to TRBJ2-1; 8 positions match TRBD1. The V gene end was trimmed by 5 bases and the J gene end by 4 bases; junction bases not matched to a gene: 7. Per germline, CDR1 SGHAT and CDR2 FQNNGV. CDR3 size: 15 residues. The sequenced part of the CDR3 DNA is TGTGCCAGCAGCCTGGGACAGGACAAGTACAATGAG. This translates into CASSLGQDKYNE. The entire CDR3 protein is CASSLGQDKYNEQFF.

This clone was seen repeatedly, ten times or more. The read ends 3 residues shy of where the CDR3 ends; the end is completed using the germline J gene. The chain uses TRBV7-3 and TRBJ2-5; the D gene is possibly TRBD2 (5 bases). Trimming shortened V by 0 bases and J by 0 bases, and 5 bases separated the two germline ends. Looked up from germline, CDR1 is SGHTA and CDR2 is FQGTGA. There are 14 residues in the CDR3. The CDR3 bases that were read are TGTGCCAGCAGCTTAACGAGGGACCAAGAGACC. This translates into CASSLTRDQET. The CDR3 reads in full as CASSLTRDQETQYF.

Many counts were recorded for this clone. The read halts 3 residues ahead of the CDR3 end, with the missing end drawn from the germline J gene. This rearrangement joins TRBV28 to TRBJ2-5; 7 bases are shared with TRBD2. Trimming took 7 bases from V and 3 from J; bases not matched to a gene: 8. This CDR3 spans 14 amino acids. Germline V gene sequence: CDR1 MDHEN, CDR2 SYDVKM. CDR3 in amino acids: CASNTLASEETQYF. Partial CDR3 DNA: TGTGCCAGCAACACACTAGCGAGCGAAGAGACC.

This clone has ten or more counts. The observed sequence ends 3 residues before the CDR3 terminus, with the missing tail filled in from the germline J gene. This rearrangement joins TRBV2 to TRBJ2-5; D may be TRBD1 or TRBD2 (5 bases each). The V end lost 8 bases, the J end lost 4 bases, and 17 bases lay between the germline ends. The CDR3 sequence is 14 residues long. CDR1 is SNHLY and CDR2 is FYNNEI in the germline V gene. CDR3 in amino acids: CASGSGEGRETQYF. The CDR3 bases that were read are TGTGCCAGCGGGAGTGGAGAGGGGCGAGAGACC.